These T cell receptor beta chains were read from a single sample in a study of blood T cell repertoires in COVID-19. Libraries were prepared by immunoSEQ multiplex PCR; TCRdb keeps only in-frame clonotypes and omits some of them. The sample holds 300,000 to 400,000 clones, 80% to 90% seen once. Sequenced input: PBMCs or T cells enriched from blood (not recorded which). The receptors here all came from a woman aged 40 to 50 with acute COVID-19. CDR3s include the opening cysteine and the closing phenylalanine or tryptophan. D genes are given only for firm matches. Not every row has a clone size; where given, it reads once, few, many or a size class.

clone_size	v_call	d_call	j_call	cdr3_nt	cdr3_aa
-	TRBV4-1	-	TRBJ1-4	TGCGCCAGCAGCCAATGGGCGGGGACGGATGAAAAACTGTTTTTT	CASSQWAGTDEKLFF
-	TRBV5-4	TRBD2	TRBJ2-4	TGTGCCAGCAGCTTGGATTTCAGGACTAGCGGGATGAACATTCAGTACTTC	CASSLDFRTSGMNIQYF
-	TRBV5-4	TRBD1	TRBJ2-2	TGTGCCAGCAGCTTCCGGGACAGGGTTAGCGGGGAGCTGTTTTTT	CASSFRDRVSGELFF
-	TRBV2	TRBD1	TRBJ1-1	TGTGCCAGCACCACGATTGGCACAGGGGGCTTGGCTTTCTTT	CASTTIGTGGLAFF
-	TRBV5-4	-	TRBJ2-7	TGTGCCAGCGCCCGGGAGCAACACTCCTACGAGCAGTACTTC	CASAREQHSYEQYF
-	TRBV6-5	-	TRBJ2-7	TGTGCCAGCAGCTACGAATTCCGCGGTCCCTACGAGCAGTACTTC	CASSYEFRGPYEQYF
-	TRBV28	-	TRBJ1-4	TGTGCCACCCGAGGCGGGTCAACTAATGAAAAACTGTTTTTT	CATRGGSTNEKLFF
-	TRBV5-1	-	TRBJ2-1	TGCGCCAGCAGCATCACAGGGTTATCCTACAATGAGCAGTTCTTC	CASSITGLSYNEQFF
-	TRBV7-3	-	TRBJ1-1	TGTGCCAGCAGCCGAACACCGACAGGAGACACTGAAGCTTTCTTT	CASSRTPTGDTEAFF
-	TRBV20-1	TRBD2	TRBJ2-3	TGCAGTGCTAGTGGCGGGAGGGCCCCAGATACGCAGTATTTT	CSASGGRAPDTQYF
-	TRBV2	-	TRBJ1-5	TGTGCCAGCAGTGAAGACGGGGTGAGCGCTCAGCCCCAGCATTTT	CASSEDGVSAQPQHF
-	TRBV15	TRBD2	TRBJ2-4	TGTGCCACCGAGGGACTAGCGGGCTGGGACAAAAACATTCAGTACTTC	CATEGLAGWDKNIQYF
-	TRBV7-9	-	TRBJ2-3	TGTGCCAGCAGCCCCGACCAGCGTGGTGGCACAGATACGCAGTATTTT	CASSPDQRGGTDTQYF
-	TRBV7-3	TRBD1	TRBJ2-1	TGTGCCAGCAGCAAGAGACAGGGGGCTGGCTACAATGAGCAGTTCTTC	CASSKRQGAGYNEQFF
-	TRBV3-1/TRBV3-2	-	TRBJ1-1	TGTGCCAGCAGCCACCCCCCATGGAGGATCGGGCAGAACACTGAAGCTTTCTTT	CASSHPPWRIGQNTEAFF
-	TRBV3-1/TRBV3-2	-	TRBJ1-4	TGTGCCAGCAGCTACAGTTCCTTTAATGAAAAACTGTTTTTT	CASSYSSFNEKLFF
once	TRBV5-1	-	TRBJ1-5	TGCGCCAGCAGCTTGCAGCCGACAGAATCCCCCCAGCATTTT	CASSLQPTESPQHF
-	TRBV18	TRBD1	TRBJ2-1	TGTGCCAGCTCACTACAGGGGAATGAGCAGTTCTTC	CASSLQGNEQFF
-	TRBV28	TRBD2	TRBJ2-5	TGTGCCAGCAGTTTGGGACCCCAACTAGCGGAAGAGACCCAGTACTTC	CASSLGPQLAEETQYF